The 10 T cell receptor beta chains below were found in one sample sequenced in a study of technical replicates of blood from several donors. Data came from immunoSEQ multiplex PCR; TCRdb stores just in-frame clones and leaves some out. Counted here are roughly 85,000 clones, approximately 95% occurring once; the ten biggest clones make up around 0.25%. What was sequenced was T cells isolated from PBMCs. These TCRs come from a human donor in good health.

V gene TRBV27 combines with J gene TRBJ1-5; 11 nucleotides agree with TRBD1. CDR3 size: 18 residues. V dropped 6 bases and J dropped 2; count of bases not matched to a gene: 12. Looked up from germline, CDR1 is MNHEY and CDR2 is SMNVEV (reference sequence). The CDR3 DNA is TGTGCCAGCAGCCCAGTCGGGACAGGGGGGTTGGGCAATCAGCCCCAGCATTTT. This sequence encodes CASSPVGTGGLGNQPQHF.

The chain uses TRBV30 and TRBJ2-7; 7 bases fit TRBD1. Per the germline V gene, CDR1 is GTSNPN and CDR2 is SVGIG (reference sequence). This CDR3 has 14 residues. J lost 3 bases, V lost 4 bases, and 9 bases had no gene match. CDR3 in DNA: TGTGCCTGGAACCGACCGGGACAGTACTACGAGCAGTACTTC. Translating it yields CAWNRPGQYYEQYF.

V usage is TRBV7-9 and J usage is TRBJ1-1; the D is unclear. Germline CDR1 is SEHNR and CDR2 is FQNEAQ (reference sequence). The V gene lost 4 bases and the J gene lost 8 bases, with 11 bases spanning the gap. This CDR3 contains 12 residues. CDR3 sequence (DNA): TGTGCCAGCAGCTCCGGCGAGGCCGAAGCTTTCTTT. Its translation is CASSSGEAEAFF. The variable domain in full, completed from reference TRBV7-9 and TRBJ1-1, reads DTGVSQNPRHKITKRGQNVTFRCDPISEHNRLYWYRQTLGQGPEFLTYFQNEAQLEKSRLLSDRFSAERPKGSFSTLEIQRTEQGDSAMYLCASSSGEAEAFFGQGTRLTVV.

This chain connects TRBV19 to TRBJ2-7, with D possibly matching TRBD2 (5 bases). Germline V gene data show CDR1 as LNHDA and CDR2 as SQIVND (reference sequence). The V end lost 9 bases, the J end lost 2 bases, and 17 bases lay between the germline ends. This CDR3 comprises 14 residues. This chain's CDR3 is CARAPGILPYEQYF. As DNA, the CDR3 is TGTGCCAGAGCCCCCGGGATTCTACCCTACGAGCAGTACTTC.

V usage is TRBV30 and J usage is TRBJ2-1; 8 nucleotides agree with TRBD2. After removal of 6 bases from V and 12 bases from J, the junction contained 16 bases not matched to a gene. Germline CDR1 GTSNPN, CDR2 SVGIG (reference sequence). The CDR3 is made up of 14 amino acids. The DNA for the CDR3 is TGTGCCTGCTCTCCTACGGGGGGGCCGATCGGGCAGTTCTTC. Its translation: CACSPTGGPIGQFF.

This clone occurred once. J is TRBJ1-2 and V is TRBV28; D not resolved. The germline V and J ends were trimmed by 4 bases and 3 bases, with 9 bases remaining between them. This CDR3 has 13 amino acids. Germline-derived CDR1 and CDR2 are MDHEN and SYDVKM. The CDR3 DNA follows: TGTGCCAGCAGTTACGGGTCAGACTATGGCTACACCTTC. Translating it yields CASSYGSDYGYTF.

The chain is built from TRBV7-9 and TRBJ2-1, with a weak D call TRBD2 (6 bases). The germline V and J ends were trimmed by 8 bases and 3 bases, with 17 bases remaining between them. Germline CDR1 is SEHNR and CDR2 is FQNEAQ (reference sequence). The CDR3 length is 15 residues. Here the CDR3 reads CASFFAGIGYNEQFF. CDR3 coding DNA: TGTGCCAGCTTCTTTGCGGGGATTGGCTACAATGAGCAGTTCTTC.

The CDR3 DNA follows: TGTGCCAGCAGTTTATATAGACAGGGGGGCAATCAGCCCCAGCATTTT. This gives the protein CASSLYRQGGNQPQHF. The chain links TRBV27 to TRBJ1-5; 9 nucleotides line up with TRBD1. The germline V gene encodes CDR1 MNHEY and CDR2 SMNVEV (reference sequence). The CDR3 sequence is 16 residues long. After removal of 1 base from V and 2 bases from J, the junction contained 3 bases not matched to a gene.

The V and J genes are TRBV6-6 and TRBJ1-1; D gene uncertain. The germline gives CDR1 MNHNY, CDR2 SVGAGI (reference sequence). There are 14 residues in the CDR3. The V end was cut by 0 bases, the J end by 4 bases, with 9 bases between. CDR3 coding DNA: TGTGCCAGCAGTTACTCTCGCGCGAGCACTGAAGCTTTCTTT. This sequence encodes CASSYSRASTEAFF.

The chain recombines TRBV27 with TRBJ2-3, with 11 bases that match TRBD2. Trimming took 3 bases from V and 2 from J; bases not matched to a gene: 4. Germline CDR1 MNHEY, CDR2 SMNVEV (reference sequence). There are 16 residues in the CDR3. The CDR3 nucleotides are TGTGCCAGCAGTTTCCCTAGCGGGGGGCCCACAGATACGCAGTATTTT. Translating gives CASSFPSGGPTDTQYF.